This T cell receptor beta chain was documented in a study of tumour-infiltrating T cells in Burkitt lymphoma. Whole-study context: This cohort included all epidemiological subtypes of Burkitt lymphoma. Overall and progression-free survival were predicted by productive clonality.

Germline V gene data show CDR1 as MNHEY and CDR2 as SMNVEV (reference sequence). The CDR3 loop spans 15 amino acids. Libraries were prepared by immunoSEQ multiplex PCR; TCRdb keeps only in-frame clonotypes and omits some of them. The profile shows roughly 1,500 clones, about 10% of them singletons. This clone was counted a few times. Its antigen is unidentified. One end of the junction does not line up with germline, which may come from a read error. Study-level findings and limits: Several public clonotypes recurred in numerous Burkitt lymphoma patients.

The rearrangement links TRBV27 to TRBJ2-1; a possible D gene is TRBD1 (6 bases). The receptor was isolated from a human donor with Burkitt lymphoma. The sample comprised tumor tissue. CDR3 in amino acids: CASKVLQGSYNEQFF. DNA for the CDR3: TGTGCCAGCAAGGTTTTACAGGGCTCCTATAATGAGCAGTTCTTC.